These T cell receptor beta chains were read from a single sample in a study of blood T cell repertoires in COVID-19. The data were produced by immunoSEQ multiplex PCR, yet TCRdb's version contains in-frame clones alone and is incomplete. The sample lists about 53,000 clones, 80% to 90% occurring once. Sequencing was done on a sample of peripheral blood. The receptors derive from a man aged 50-60 years with acute or convalescent COVID-19. CDR3s include the opening cysteine and the closing phenylalanine or tryptophan.

v_gene,len,j_gene,CDR3aa
TRBV28,14,TRBJ2-5,CAPTTRRGGETQYF
TRBV4-1,15,TRBJ1-1,CASSQGDSMNTEAFF
TRBV3-1/TRBV3-2,17,TRBJ2-6,CASSQEYGSPGANVLTF
TRBV24-1,14,TRBJ2-1,CATSDWRQGNEQFF
TRBV4-1,16,TRBJ1-2,CASSQAYLQGNYGYTF
TRBV5-1,15,TRBJ2-7,CASSLGQGRPYEQYF
TRBV5-1,15,TRBJ1-2,CASRESRQGTSGYTF
TRBV10-2,12,TRBJ1-2,CASSESWAGYTF
TRBV19,15,TRBJ2-7,CASSIGTAPSYEQYF
TRBV28,15,TRBJ1-1,CASSSPTGENTEAFF
TRBV7-6,16,TRBJ2-5,CASSLSLVERRETQYF
TRBV6-5,14,TRBJ2-3,CASSYRRSTDTQYF
TRBV19,14,TRBJ1-6,CASGWRTGDSPLHF
TRBV7-8,14,TRBJ2-1,CASSSSGGRIEQFF
TRBV27,12,TRBJ1-1,CASSGNRGPAFF
TRBV2,14,TRBJ1-2,CASRADSFNYGYTF
TRBV12-3/TRBV12-4,13,TRBJ2-3,CASRLYRGDTQYF
TRBV27,15,TRBJ2-7,CASRGGRAVAYEQYF
TRBV10-2,13,TRBJ1-2,CASSEMAASGYTF
TRBV19,13,TRBJ1-1,CASSPTRNTEAFF
TRBV6-6,14,TRBJ2-7,CASSFRDRAYEQYF
TRBV4-1,15,TRBJ1-1,CASSQGQVGDTEAFF